The present T cell receptor (beta chain) was sequenced within a study of T cells in Graves' hyperthyroidism and ophthalmopathy. Amplified TCR beta CDR3 regions derived from RNA transcripts. HTBI primers drove first-round RT-PCR of the TCR CDR3. TCRdb re-called the multiplex PCR reads through MiXCR, storing one row per CDR3 protein. The data contain about 600,000 distinct CDR3 sequences, roughly 15% of them singletons. V was cut by 0 bases and J by 6 bases, with 7 bases left in between. Germline V gives CDR1 SGHDN, CDR2 FVKESK. This CDR3 is 13 amino acids long. General study results and limits: Peripheral blood also featured most of the thyroid clonotypes expanded above 0.001.

Concerning this clonotype itself: Its target is unknown.

Exclusion of a patient resulted from uncontrolled infection, other autoimmune disease, pregnancy or lactation. Source material for PBMCs was more than 9.5 ml fresh peripheral blood. The source material was blood. The chain links TRBV14 to TRBJ2-3, with unresolved D. This TCR came from a woman aged 45-65 years with Graves' ophthalmopathy. In DNA, the CDR3 is TGTGCCAGCAGCCAAGATTATGTCGATACGCAGTATTTT. Its translation is CASSQDYVDTQYF.